The entry that follows covers one TCR beta chain sequence. Its antigen is not identified. CDR1 and CDR2 from the germline V gene are SGHKS and YYEKEE (reference sequence). V was pared by 4 bases and J by 0 bases, with 17 bases between. The CDR3 is 16 residues long. TCRdb re-analysed the RACE reads in MiXCR, keeping a single row per CDR3 protein. This table holds tens of thousands of distinct CDR3 sequences, over 9.5% found once. Time point in this sample: patch test 1, 2 weeks after DPC sensitization. The sample's treatment: therapeutic diphenylcyclopropenone sensitization with weekly scalp DPC. This specimen belongs to a study of human T cells and chemical hapten exposure. At the level of the study: A roughly 2 cm by roughly 2 cm inner upper arm patch received 2% DPC for sensitization. Small discrepancies in pooled library volume mainly accounted for the varying TCR yields per sample. Study-level points and caveats: There were significantly more large CDR3 similarity clusters among expanded TCRs than among controls.

This chain uses TRBV5-5 with TRBJ2-7; D is possibly TRBD2 (5 bases). This sample comprised whole blood, obtained in connection with sensitization to the hapten diphenylcyclopropenone (DPC). This receptor was taken from a woman aged 60 to 75 with alopecia areata. Some clones in this sample may be carry-over from other donors' samples. The CDR3 DNA is TGTGCCAGCAGCCTCAACTCGGACTCCCGCTCCTACGAGCAGTACTTC. Its protein product is CASSLNSDSRSYEQYF.